This is a list of T cell receptor beta chains from one sample in a study of blood T cell repertoires in COVID-19. The table came from immunoSEQ multiplex PCR; TCRdb's copy has only in-frame clones and leaves some out. The sample has 490,000 or so clones; approximately 86% are singletons. Sequencing was performed on PBMCs or T cells enriched from blood (not recorded which). The receptor source for this set is a woman in her sixties or seventies who had recovered from COVID-19. The CDR3 runs from the conserved cysteine through the conserved F or W. A D gene is named only where the DNA matches it firmly. Rows may omit the clone size; those that give it use once, few, many or a size class.

V gene: TRBV18
J gene: TRBJ2-5
D gene: TRBD2
clone size: .
CDR3 DNA: TGTGCCAGCAAGACTAGCGGGGGGGCAGAGACCCAGTACTTC
CDR3 protein: CASKTSGGAETQYF

V gene: TRBV19
J gene: TRBJ1-3
D gene: TRBD1
clone size: few
CDR3 DNA: TGTGCCAGTAGGGACAGGGGTAGCTCTGGAAACACCATATATTTT
CDR3 protein: CASRDRGSSGNTIYF

V gene: TRBV4-1
J gene: TRBJ1-2
D gene: TRBD1
clone size: once
CDR3 DNA: TGCGCCAGCAGCCCCGGGACAGGGGATCGTGGCTACACCTTC
CDR3 protein: CASSPGTGDRGYTF

V gene: TRBV27
J gene: TRBJ1-1
D gene: TRBD1
clone size: .
CDR3 DNA: TGTGCCAGCAGTCGGGACAGAATCACTGAAGCTTTCTTT
CDR3 protein: CASSRDRITEAFF

V gene: TRBV7-8
J gene: TRBJ2-7
D gene: TRBD1
clone size: .
CDR3 DNA: TGTGCCAGCAGCGTGCGACAGGGGACCAGCGACGAGCAGTACTTC
CDR3 protein: CASSVRQGTSDEQYF

V gene: TRBV5-1
J gene: TRBJ2-1
D gene: TRBD2
clone size: once
CDR3 DNA: TGCGCCAGCAGCCTGCGGGGGGGCTACAATGAGCAGTTCTTC
CDR3 protein: CASSLRGGYNEQFF

V gene: TRBV6-1
J gene: TRBJ2-1
D gene: TRBD1
clone size: .
CDR3 DNA: TGTGCCAGCAGTGAGACAGGGTCCTCCTACAATGAGCAGTTCTTC
CDR3 protein: CASSETGSSYNEQFF

V gene: TRBV9
J gene: TRBJ1-5
D gene: .
clone size: .
CDR3 DNA: TGTGCCAGCTCGGCGGGGGGGTCCAATCAGCCCCAGCATTTT
CDR3 protein: CASSAGGSNQPQHF

V gene: TRBV7-8
J gene: TRBJ1-4
D gene: TRBD1
clone size: .
CDR3 DNA: TGTGCCAGCAGCTTCACAGGGGGCTCTGAAAAACTGTTTTTT
CDR3 protein: CASSFTGGSEKLFF

V gene: TRBV7-9
J gene: TRBJ2-7
D gene: .
clone size: few
CDR3 DNA: TGTGCCAGCAGCTCAGGGGGGATTTACGAGCAGTACTTC
CDR3 protein: CASSSGGIYEQYF

V gene: TRBV19
J gene: TRBJ2-6
D gene: .
clone size: few
CDR3 DNA: TGTGCCAGTAGTATAGATCATTCAGTATCTGGGGCCAACGTCCTGACTTTC
CDR3 protein: CASSIDHSVSGANVLTF

V gene: TRBV15
J gene: TRBJ2-3
D gene: TRBD2
clone size: few
CDR3 DNA: TGTGCCACCAAGAGGGACTACACAGATACGCAGTATTTT
CDR3 protein: CATKRDYTDTQYF

V gene: TRBV19
J gene: TRBJ1-4
D gene: .
clone size: .
CDR3 DNA: TGTGCCAGTAGCATGACAGGTCTGGCAACTAATGAAAAACTGTTTTTT
CDR3 protein: CASSMTGLATNEKLFF

V gene: TRBV15
J gene: TRBJ1-3
D gene: .
clone size: once
CDR3 DNA: TGTGCCACCAGCAGAGACAGGGGTTCAGGAAACACCATATATTTT
CDR3 protein: CATSRDRGSGNTIYF

V gene: TRBV13
J gene: TRBJ2-3
D gene: TRBD2
clone size: .
CDR3 DNA: TGTGCCAGCAGCTCCCTATCGGGACTAGCGGGGGACTCTAGCACAGATACGCAGTATTTT
CDR3 protein: CASSSLSGLAGDSSTDTQYF

V gene: TRBV6-5
J gene: TRBJ1-1
D gene: .
clone size: .
CDR3 DNA: TGTGCCAGCAGAGACCACAGGCACACTGAAGCTTTCTTT
CDR3 protein: CASRDHRHTEAFF

V gene: TRBV13
J gene: TRBJ2-3
D gene: TRBD1
clone size: .
CDR3 DNA: TGTGCCAGCAGTATGGACAGGGGGCTGGGAGATACGCAGTATTTT
CDR3 protein: CASSMDRGLGDTQYF

V gene: TRBV30
J gene: TRBJ2-1
D gene: .
clone size: .
CDR3 DNA: TGTGCCTGTAGGTGGGGGGGCAACATTAATGAGCAGTTCTTC
CDR3 protein: CACRWGGNINEQFF

V gene: TRBV5-1
J gene: TRBJ2-3
D gene: .
clone size: .
CDR3 DNA: TGCGCCAGCAGCAGGACTGTTAGCACAGATACGCAGTATTTT
CDR3 protein: CASSRTVSTDTQYF

V gene: TRBV30
J gene: TRBJ1-2
D gene: .
clone size: .
CDR3 DNA: TGTGCCTGGAGTGTCCCTGAGCGAGGCTATGGCTACACCTTC
CDR3 protein: CAWSVPERGYGYTF

V gene: TRBV6-2/TRBV6-3
J gene: TRBJ1-5
D gene: TRBD1
clone size: .
CDR3 DNA: TGTGCCAGCAGTACCCCGACAGGGCAAAATCAGCCCCAGCATTTT
CDR3 protein: CASSTPTGQNQPQHF

V gene: TRBV19
J gene: TRBJ1-2
D gene: TRBD1
clone size: .
CDR3 DNA: TGTGCCAGTAGTTGGACAGGGCGTGGCTACACCTTC
CDR3 protein: CASSWTGRGYTF

V gene: TRBV13
J gene: TRBJ2-5
D gene: TRBD2
clone size: .
CDR3 DNA: TGTGCCAGCAGCCTAGCGGGGGGGCTGGGAGAGACCCAGTACTTC
CDR3 protein: CASSLAGGLGETQYF

V gene: TRBV10-3
J gene: TRBJ2-5
D gene: .
clone size: once
CDR3 DNA: TGTGCCATCAGTGAGTCACGGGATCGAGGAGAGACCCAGTACTTC
CDR3 protein: CAISESRDRGETQYF

V gene: TRBV29-1
J gene: TRBJ2-1
D gene: TRBD1
clone size: .
CDR3 DNA: TGCAGCTCGACAGGGGGCAGGACAGGGCAGTTCTTC
CDR3 protein: CSSTGGRTGQFF

V gene: TRBV5-1
J gene: TRBJ2-4
D gene: .
clone size: .
CDR3 DNA: TGCGCCAGCAGCCCCCAAGGACTAGCCAAAAACATTCAGTACTTC
CDR3 protein: CASSPQGLAKNIQYF

V gene: TRBV27
J gene: TRBJ1-2
D gene: .
clone size: .
CDR3 DNA: TGTGCCAGCAGACCCCCCACAGTGGGTGGCTACACCTTC
CDR3 protein: CASRPPTVGGYTF

V gene: TRBV18
J gene: TRBJ1-6
D gene: TRBD1
clone size: .
CDR3 DNA: TGTGCCAGCTCACCTTCCATCGGGACAGGAAATTCACCCCTCCACTTT
CDR3 protein: CASSPSIGTGNSPLHF

V gene: TRBV28
J gene: TRBJ1-5
D gene: .
clone size: once
CDR3 DNA: TGTGCCAGCACCGTTTCTGGGGGAGCGGGACAGCATTTT
CDR3 protein: CASTVSGGAGQHF

V gene: TRBV19
J gene: TRBJ1-5
D gene: TRBD1
clone size: .
CDR3 DNA: TGTGCCAGTAGTGGCGAACGGGACAGATTTGAGGATCAGCCCCAGCATTTT
CDR3 protein: CASSGERDRFEDQPQHF

V gene: TRBV5-1
J gene: TRBJ2-2
D gene: TRBD2
clone size: .
CDR3 DNA: TGCGCCAGCAGCTTGGTAGCGGGGAACACCGGGGAGCTGTTTTTT
CDR3 protein: CASSLVAGNTGELFF

V gene: TRBV5-4
J gene: TRBJ2-2
D gene: TRBD2
clone size: .
CDR3 DNA: TGTGCCAGCAGCTCCGGGACTAGCGGGCTAAAGGGTCGTCGGGGGGAGCTGTTTTTT
CDR3 protein: CASSSGTSGLKGRRGELFF

V gene: TRBV6-5
J gene: TRBJ1-1
D gene: TRBD1
clone size: .
CDR3 DNA: TGTGCCAGCAGCCCCGCCCAAGTGGGACAGGCTGAAGCTTTCTTT
CDR3 protein: CASSPAQVGQAEAFF

V gene: TRBV12-3/TRBV12-4
J gene: TRBJ1-2
D gene: TRBD1
clone size: .
CDR3 DNA: TGTGCCAGCAGCGCCGGGACAGAGAATGGCTACACCTTC
CDR3 protein: CASSAGTENGYTF

V gene: TRBV2
J gene: TRBJ2-1
D gene: .
clone size: .
CDR3 DNA: TGTGCCAGCATGAGGATGGTGGGCAATGAGCAGTTCTTC
CDR3 protein: CASMRMVGNEQFF

V gene: TRBV19
J gene: TRBJ1-6
D gene: .
clone size: .
CDR3 DNA: TGTGCCAGTAGTATTATAGGGGGACCGTCACCCCTCCACTTT
CDR3 protein: CASSIIGGPSPLHF

V gene: TRBV10-3
J gene: TRBJ1-3
D gene: TRBD1
clone size: .
CDR3 DNA: TGTGCCATCAGAACCGGGACAGCTTCACCCCTCAAGGATTTCAACACCATATATTTT
CDR3 protein: CAIRTGTASPLKDFNTIYF

V gene: TRBV3-1/TRBV3-2
J gene: TRBJ1-6
D gene: TRBD1
clone size: .
CDR3 DNA: TGTGCCAGCAGCCAAGTCGGGGGACAGGGCTTTTCACCCCTCCACTTT
CDR3 protein: CASSQVGGQGFSPLHF

V gene: TRBV2
J gene: TRBJ1-4
D gene: .
clone size: few
CDR3 DNA: TGTGCCAGTCGGGGTCGAGGTAATGAAAAACTGTTTTTT
CDR3 protein: CASRGRGNEKLFF

V gene: TRBV19
J gene: TRBJ2-2
D gene: .
clone size: .
CDR3 DNA: TGTGCCAGTTGGACAGGGACTACGAACACCGGGGAGCTGTTTTTT
CDR3 protein: CASWTGTTNTGELFF

V gene: TRBV20-1
J gene: TRBJ1-2
D gene: TRBD1
clone size: few
CDR3 DNA: TGCAGTGCCAGGACAGGGGATGGCTACACCTTC
CDR3 protein: CSARTGDGYTF

V gene: TRBV5-1
J gene: TRBJ2-3
D gene: .
clone size: once
CDR3 DNA: TGCGCCAGCAGCTCCACCGGGTCTTCTTCGTGGACGCAGTATTTT
CDR3 protein: CASSSTGSSSWTQYF

V gene: TRBV18
J gene: TRBJ1-2
D gene: .
clone size: .
CDR3 DNA: TGTGCCAGCTCACCCTCGGGTGCTGGCTACACCTTC
CDR3 protein: CASSPSGAGYTF

V gene: TRBV6-5
J gene: TRBJ1-1
D gene: .
clone size: .
CDR3 DNA: TGTGCCAGCAGTTACGGGCAGGTGAACACTGAAGCTTTCTTT
CDR3 protein: CASSYGQVNTEAFF

V gene: TRBV19
J gene: TRBJ1-2
D gene: .
clone size: .
CDR3 DNA: TGTGCCAGTAGTATCGGGTTTCAGCATGGCTACACCTTC
CDR3 protein: CASSIGFQHGYTF

V gene: TRBV5-1
J gene: TRBJ2-3
D gene: .
clone size: .
CDR3 DNA: TGCGCCAGCAGCCGATGGACGGGGGACAGCACAGATACGCAGTATTTT
CDR3 protein: CASSRWTGDSTDTQYF

V gene: TRBV10-3
J gene: TRBJ1-1
D gene: .
clone size: few
CDR3 DNA: TGTGCCATGAGAAACAGGGACACTGAAGCTTTCTTT
CDR3 protein: CAMRNRDTEAFF

V gene: TRBV5-4
J gene: TRBJ1-4
D gene: TRBD1
clone size: .
CDR3 DNA: TGTGCCAGCAGCCTCACAGGGGGCGATGAAAAACTGTTTTTT
CDR3 protein: CASSLTGGDEKLFF

V gene: TRBV10-3
J gene: TRBJ1-3
D gene: TRBD1
clone size: .
CDR3 DNA: TGTGCCACCATGACAGGGTCCGGAAACACCATATATTTT
CDR3 protein: CATMTGSGNTIYF

V gene: TRBV5-6
J gene: TRBJ2-5
D gene: .
clone size: .
CDR3 DNA: TGTGCCAGCAGCTTAGACAGGTCGGAGACCCAGTACTTC
CDR3 protein: CASSLDRSETQYF

V gene: TRBV5-8
J gene: TRBJ1-2
D gene: TRBD1
clone size: .
CDR3 DNA: TGTGCCAGCAGCGGCTCCGGGACAGGGTCTGTTGTACGTGGCTACACCTTC
CDR3 protein: CASSGSGTGSVVRGYTF

V gene: TRBV24-1
J gene: TRBJ2-1
D gene: TRBD1
clone size: .
CDR3 DNA: TGTGCCACCAGTGAGCCAACCGGGACAGGCTCCTACAATGAGCAGTTCTTC
CDR3 protein: CATSEPTGTGSYNEQFF

V gene: TRBV3-1/TRBV3-2
J gene: TRBJ1-3
D gene: .
clone size: .
CDR3 DNA: TGTGCCAGCAGCCAAGATCTGAGGAAGCCAAGAAACACCATATATTTT
CDR3 protein: CASSQDLRKPRNTIYF

V gene: TRBV7-9
J gene: TRBJ2-1
D gene: .
clone size: few
CDR3 DNA: TGTGCCAGCAGCCCCCCGGGCGGGGCCCCTGAGCAGTTCTTC
CDR3 protein: CASSPPGGAPEQFF

V gene: TRBV5-4
J gene: TRBJ1-2
D gene: TRBD1
clone size: .
CDR3 DNA: TGTGCCAGCAGCCAGGGACAGGGGGTGCGCTATGGCTACACCTTC
CDR3 protein: CASSQGQGVRYGYTF

V gene: TRBV18
J gene: TRBJ1-2
D gene: .
clone size: .
CDR3 DNA: TGTGCCAGCTCACCACCGGCCACCAGGGTAAACTATGGCTACACCTTC
CDR3 protein: CASSPPATRVNYGYTF

V gene: TRBV19
J gene: TRBJ1-6
D gene: TRBD1
clone size: .
CDR3 DNA: TGTGCCAGCACGGGACAGGGAAATCAAAATTCACCCCTCCACTTT
CDR3 protein: CASTGQGNQNSPLHF

V gene: TRBV18
J gene: TRBJ2-1
D gene: .
clone size: .
CDR3 DNA: TGTGCCAGCTCACCACAGGAGGGCCGCGAATACAATGAGCAGTTCTTC
CDR3 protein: CASSPQEGREYNEQFF

V gene: TRBV4-1
J gene: TRBJ1-4
D gene: TRBD1
clone size: .
CDR3 DNA: TGCGCCAGCAGCCCCCGCGTCAGGGGGCCTAATGAAAAACTGTTTTTT
CDR3 protein: CASSPRVRGPNEKLFF

V gene: TRBV19
J gene: TRBJ2-1
D gene: .
clone size: .
CDR3 DNA: TGTGCCAGTAGTCCGACCAGGGGGGCTGGTAATGAGCAGTTCTTC
CDR3 protein: CASSPTRGAGNEQFF